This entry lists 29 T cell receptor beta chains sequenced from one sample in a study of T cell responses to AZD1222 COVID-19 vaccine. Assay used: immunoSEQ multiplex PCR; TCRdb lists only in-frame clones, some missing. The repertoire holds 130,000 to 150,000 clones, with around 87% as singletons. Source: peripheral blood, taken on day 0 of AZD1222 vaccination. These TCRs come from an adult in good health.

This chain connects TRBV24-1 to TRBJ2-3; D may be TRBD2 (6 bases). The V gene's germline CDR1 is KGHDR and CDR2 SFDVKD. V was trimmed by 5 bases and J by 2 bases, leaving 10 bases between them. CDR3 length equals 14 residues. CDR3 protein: CATSVAGPTDTQYF. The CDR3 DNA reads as TGTGCCACCAGTGTGGCGGGGCCCACAGATACGCAGTATTTT.

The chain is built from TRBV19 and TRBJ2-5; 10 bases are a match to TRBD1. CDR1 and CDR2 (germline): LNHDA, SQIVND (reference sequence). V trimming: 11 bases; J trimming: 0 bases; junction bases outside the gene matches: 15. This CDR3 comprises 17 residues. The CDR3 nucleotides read TGTGCCTGCTCGGGACAGGGGTTTTTCCCAAACCAAGAGACCCAGTACTTC. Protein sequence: CACSGQGFFPNQETQYF.

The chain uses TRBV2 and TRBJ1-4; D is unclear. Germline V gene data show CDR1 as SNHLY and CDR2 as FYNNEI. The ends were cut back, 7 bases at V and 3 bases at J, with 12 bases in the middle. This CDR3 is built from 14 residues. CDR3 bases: TGTGCCAGCACATTAGAAGCGGCTAATGAAAAACTGTTTTTT. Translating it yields CASTLEAANEKLFF. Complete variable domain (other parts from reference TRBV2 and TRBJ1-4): EPEVTQTPSHQVTQMGQEVILRCVPISNHLYFYWYRQILGQKVEFLVSFYNNEISEKSEIFDDQFSVERPDGSNFTLKIRSTKLEDSAMYFCASTLEAANEKLFFGSGTQLSVL.

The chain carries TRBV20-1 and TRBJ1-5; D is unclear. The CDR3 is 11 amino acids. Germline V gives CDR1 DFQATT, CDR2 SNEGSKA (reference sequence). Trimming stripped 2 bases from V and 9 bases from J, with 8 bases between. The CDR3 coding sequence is TGCAGTGCTAGAAAAGGGCGGCCCCAGCATTTT. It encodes CSARKGRPQHF.

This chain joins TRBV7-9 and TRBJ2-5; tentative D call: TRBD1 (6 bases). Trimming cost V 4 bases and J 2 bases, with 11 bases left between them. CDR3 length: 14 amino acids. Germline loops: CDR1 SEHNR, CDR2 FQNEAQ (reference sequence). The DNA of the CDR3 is TGTGCCAGCAGCTCAGACAGGCCTCAAGAGACCCAGTACTTC. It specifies CASSSDRPQETQYF.

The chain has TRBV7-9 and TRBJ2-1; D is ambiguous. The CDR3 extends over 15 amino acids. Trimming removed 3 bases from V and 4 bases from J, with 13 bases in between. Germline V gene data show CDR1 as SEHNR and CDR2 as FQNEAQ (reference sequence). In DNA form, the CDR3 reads TGTGCCAGCAGCTTCGGACCCCTGGGGTACAATGAGCAGTTCTTC. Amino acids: CASSFGPLGYNEQFF.

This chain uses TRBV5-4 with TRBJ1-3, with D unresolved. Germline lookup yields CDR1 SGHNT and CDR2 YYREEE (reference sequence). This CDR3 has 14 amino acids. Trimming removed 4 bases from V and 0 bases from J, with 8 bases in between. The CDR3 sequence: CASSTGISGNTIYF. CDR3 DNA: TGTGCCAGCAGCACCGGAATCTCTGGAAACACCATATATTTT.

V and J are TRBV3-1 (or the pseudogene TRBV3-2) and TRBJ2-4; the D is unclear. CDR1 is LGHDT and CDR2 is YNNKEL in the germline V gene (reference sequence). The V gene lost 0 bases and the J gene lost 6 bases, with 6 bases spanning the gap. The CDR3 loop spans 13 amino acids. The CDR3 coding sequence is TGTGCCAGCAGCCAAGAGGTGACAAACATTCAGTACTTC. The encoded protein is CASSQEVTNIQYF.

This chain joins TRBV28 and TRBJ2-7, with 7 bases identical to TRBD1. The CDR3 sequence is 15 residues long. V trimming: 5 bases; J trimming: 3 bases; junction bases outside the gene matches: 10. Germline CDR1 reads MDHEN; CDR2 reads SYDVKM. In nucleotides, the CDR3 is TGTGCCAGCAGTGCACTGACAGGGAGTTACTACGAGCAGTACTTC. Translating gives CASSALTGSYYEQYF.

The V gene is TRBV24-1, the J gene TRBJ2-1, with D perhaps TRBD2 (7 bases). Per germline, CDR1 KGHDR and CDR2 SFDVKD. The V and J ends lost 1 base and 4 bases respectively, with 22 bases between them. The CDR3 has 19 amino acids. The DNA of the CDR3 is TGTGCCACCAGTGATTTACCGGGGAAAGGGGGAGGGCCTTACAATGAGCAGTTCTTC. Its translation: CATSDLPGKGGGPYNEQFF.

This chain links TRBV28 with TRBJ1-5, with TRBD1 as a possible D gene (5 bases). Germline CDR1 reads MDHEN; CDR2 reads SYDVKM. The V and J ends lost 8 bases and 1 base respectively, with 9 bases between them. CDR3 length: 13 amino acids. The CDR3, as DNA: TGTGCCAGCGACAGCATGAGCAATCAGCCCCAGCATTTT. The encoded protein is CASDSMSNQPQHF.

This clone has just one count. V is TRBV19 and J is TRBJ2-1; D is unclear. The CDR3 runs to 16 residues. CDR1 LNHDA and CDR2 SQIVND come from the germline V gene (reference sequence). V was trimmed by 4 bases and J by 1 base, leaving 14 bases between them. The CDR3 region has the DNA TGTGCCAGTAGTACCCGGTTTGATAAATCCTACAATGAGCAGTTCTTC. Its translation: CASSTRFDKSYNEQFF.

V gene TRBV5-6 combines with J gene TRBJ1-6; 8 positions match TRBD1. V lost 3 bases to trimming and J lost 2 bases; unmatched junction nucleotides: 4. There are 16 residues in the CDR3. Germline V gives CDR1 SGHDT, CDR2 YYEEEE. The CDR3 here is CASSSDRGTYNSPLHF. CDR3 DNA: TGTGCCAGCAGCTCTGACAGGGGAACCTATAATTCACCCCTCCACTTT.

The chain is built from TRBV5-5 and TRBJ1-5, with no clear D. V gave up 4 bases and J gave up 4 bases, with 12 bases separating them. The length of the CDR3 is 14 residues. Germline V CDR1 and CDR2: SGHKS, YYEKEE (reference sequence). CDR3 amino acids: CASSITGRNQPQHF. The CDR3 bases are TGTGCCAGCAGCATTACGGGGAGGAATCAGCCCCAGCATTTT.

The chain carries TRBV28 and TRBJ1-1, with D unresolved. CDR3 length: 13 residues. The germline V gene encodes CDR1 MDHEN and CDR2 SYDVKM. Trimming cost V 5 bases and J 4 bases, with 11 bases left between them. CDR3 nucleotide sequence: TGTGCCAGCAGTCGGACCCCCCGCACTGAAGCTTTCTTT. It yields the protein CASSRTPRTEAFF.

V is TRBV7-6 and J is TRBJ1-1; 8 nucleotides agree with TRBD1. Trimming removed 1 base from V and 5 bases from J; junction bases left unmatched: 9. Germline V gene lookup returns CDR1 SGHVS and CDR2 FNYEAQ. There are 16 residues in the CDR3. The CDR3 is CASSLGHRGAATEAFF. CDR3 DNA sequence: TGTGCCAGCAGCTTAGGGCACAGGGGGGCAGCAACTGAAGCTTTCTTT.

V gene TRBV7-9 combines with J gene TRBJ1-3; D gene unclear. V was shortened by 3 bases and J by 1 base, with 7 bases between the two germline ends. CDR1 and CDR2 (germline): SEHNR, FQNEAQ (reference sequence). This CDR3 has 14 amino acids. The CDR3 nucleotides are TGTGCCAGCAGCTTTGGGGTTTCTGGAAACACCATATATTTT. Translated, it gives CASSFGVSGNTIYF.

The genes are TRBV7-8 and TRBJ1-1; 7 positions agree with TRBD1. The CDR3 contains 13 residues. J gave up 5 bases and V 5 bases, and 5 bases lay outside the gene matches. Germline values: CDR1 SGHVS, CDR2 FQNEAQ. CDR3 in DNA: TGTGCCAGCAGCCCTCAGGGGGGGACTGAAGCTTTCTTT. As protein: CASSPQGGTEAFF. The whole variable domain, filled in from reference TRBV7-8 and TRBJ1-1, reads GAGVSQSPRYKVAKRGQDVALRCDPISGHVSLFWYQQALGQGPEFLTYFQNEAQLDKSGLPSDRFFAERPEGSVSTLKIQRTQQEDSAVYLCASSPQGGTEAFFGQGTRLTVV.

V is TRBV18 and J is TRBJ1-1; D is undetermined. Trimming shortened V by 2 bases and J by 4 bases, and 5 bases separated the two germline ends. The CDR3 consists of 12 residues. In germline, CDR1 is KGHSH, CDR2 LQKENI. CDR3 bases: TGTGCCAGCTCACCAATTAGCACTGAAGCTTTCTTT. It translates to CASSPISTEAFF.

The CDR3 DNA reads as TGTGCCACCAGTGTAGATCGGGGAAGCGATTATGGCTACACCTTC. This gives the protein CATSVDRGSDYGYTF. This chain uses TRBV24-1 with TRBJ1-2; no clear D. V lost 5 bases and J 5 bases, leaving 17 bases between the germline ends. From germline, CDR1 is KGHDR and CDR2 SFDVKD. The CDR3 is 15 residues long.

The CDR3 is CASSVSPGFSGELFF. The CDR3 coding sequence is TGTGCCAGCAGCGTATCCCCGGGGTTTTCCGGGGAGCTGTTTTTT. The rearrangement uses TRBV7-3 and TRBJ2-2; possible D gene TRBD2, 5 bases. The V end was cut by 5 bases, the J end by 6 bases, with 16 bases between. There are 15 residues in the CDR3. Germline V CDR1 and CDR2: SGHTA, FQGTGA.

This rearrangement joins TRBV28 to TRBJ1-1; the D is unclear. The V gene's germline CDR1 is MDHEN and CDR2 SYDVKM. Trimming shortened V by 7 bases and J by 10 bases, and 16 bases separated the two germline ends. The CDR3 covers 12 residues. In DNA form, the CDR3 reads TGTGCCAGCATAGAGGCGGGGTTGGGAGCTTTCTTT. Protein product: CASIEAGLGAFF.

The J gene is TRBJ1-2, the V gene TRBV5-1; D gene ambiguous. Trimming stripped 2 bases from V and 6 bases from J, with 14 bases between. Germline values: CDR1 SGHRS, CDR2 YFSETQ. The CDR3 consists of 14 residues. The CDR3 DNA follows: TGCGCCAGCAGCTTTCCCGGCAGCTCAGATGGCTACACCTTC. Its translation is CASSFPGSSDGYTF.

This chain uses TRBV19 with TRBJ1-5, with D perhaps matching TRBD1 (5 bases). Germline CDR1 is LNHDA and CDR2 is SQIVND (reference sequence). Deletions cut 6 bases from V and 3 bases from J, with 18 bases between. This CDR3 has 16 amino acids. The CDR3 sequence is CASSMGQEKLNQPQHF. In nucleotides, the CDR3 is TGTGCCAGTAGCATGGGGCAGGAAAAGCTCAATCAGCCCCAGCATTTT.

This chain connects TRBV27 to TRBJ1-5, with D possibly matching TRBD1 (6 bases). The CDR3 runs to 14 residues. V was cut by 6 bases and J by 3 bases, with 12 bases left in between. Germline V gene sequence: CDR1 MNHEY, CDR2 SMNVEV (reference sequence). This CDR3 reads CASRSRQANQPQHF. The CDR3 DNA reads TGTGCCAGCAGGTCCCGACAGGCCAATCAGCCCCAGCATTTT.

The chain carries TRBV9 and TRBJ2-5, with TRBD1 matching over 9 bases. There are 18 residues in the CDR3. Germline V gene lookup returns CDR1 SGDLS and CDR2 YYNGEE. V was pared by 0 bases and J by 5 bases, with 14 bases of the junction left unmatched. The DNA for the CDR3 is TGTGCCAGCAGCGTAGCTCCCCCGGGACAGGGAAGGGGGGAGACCCAGTACTTC. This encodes CASSVAPPGQGRGETQYF.

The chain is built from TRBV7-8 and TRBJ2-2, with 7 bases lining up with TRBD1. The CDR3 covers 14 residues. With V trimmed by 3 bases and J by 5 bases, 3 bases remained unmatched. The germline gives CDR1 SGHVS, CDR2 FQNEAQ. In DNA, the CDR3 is TGTGCCAGCAGCTTGCGCAGGGGGACCGGGGAGCTGTTTTTT. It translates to CASSLRRGTGELFF. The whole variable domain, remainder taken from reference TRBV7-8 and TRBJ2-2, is GAGVSQSPRYKVAKRGQDVALRCDPISGHVSLFWYQQALGQGPEFLTYFQNEAQLDKSGLPSDRFFAERPEGSVSTLKIQRTQQEDSAVYLCASSLRRGTGELFFGEGSRLTVL.

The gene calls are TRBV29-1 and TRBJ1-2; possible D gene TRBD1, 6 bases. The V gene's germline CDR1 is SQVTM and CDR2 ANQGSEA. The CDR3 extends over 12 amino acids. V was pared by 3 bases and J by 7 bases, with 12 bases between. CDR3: CSVEGRGSGYTF. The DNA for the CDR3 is TGCAGCGTTGAGGGCAGGGGAAGTGGCTACACCTTC.

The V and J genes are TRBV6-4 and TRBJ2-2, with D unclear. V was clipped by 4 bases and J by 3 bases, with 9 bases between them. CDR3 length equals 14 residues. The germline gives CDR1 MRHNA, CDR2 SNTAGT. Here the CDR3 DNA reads TGTGCCAGCAGTGGAGGCCGCTACACCGGGGAGCTGTTTTTT. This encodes CASSGGRYTGELFF.